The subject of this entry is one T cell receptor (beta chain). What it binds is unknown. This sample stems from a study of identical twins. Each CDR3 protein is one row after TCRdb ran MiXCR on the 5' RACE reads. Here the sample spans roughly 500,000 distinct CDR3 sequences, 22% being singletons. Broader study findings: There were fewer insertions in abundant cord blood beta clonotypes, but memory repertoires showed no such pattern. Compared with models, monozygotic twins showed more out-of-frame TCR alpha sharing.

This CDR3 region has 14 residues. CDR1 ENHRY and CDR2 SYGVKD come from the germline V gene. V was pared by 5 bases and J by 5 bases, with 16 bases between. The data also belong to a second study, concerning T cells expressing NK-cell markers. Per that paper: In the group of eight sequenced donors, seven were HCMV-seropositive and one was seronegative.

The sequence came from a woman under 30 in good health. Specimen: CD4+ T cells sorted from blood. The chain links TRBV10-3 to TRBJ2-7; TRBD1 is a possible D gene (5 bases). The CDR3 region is CAISKYGQGDEQYF. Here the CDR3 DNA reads TGTGCCATCAGTAAATACGGTCAAGGGGACGAGCAGTACTTC.